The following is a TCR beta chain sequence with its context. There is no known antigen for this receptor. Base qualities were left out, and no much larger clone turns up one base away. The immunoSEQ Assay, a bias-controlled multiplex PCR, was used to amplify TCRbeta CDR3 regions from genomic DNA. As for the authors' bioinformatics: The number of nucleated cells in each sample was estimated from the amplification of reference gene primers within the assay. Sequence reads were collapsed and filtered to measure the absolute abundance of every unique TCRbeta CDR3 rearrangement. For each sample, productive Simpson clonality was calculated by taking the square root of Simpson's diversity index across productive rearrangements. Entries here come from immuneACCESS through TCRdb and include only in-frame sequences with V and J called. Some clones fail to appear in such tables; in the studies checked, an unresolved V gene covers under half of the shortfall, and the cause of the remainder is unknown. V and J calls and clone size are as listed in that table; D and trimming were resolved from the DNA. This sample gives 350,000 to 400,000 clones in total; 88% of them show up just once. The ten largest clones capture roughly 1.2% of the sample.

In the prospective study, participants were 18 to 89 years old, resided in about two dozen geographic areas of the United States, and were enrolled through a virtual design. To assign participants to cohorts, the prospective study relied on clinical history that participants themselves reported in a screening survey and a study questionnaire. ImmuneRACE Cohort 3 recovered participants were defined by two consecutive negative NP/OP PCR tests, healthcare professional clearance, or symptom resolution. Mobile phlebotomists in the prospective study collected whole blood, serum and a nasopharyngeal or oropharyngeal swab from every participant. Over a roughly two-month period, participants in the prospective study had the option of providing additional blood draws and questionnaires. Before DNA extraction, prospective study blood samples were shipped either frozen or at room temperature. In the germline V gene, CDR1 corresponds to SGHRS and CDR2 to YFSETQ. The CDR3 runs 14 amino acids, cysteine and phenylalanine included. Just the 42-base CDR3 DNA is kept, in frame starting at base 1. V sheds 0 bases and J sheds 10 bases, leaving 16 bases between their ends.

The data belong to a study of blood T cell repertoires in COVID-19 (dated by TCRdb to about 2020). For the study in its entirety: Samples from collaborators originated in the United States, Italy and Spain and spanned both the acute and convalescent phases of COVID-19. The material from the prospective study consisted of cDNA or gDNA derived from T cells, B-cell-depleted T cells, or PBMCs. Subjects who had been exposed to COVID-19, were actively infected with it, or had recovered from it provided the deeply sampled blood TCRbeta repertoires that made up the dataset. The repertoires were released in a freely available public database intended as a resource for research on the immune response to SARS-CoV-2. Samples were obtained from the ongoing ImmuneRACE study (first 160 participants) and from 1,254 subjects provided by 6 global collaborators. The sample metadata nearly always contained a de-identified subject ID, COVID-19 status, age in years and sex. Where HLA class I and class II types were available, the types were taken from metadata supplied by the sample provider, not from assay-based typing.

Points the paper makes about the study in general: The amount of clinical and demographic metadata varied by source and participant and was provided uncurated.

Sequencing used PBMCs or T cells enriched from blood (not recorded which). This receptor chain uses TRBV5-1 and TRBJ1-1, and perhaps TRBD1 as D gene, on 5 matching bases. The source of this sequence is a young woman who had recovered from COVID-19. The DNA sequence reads TGCGCCAGCAGCTTGGCCGTAGGGGAAGAGCGAGCTTTCTTT. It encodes CASSLAVGEERAFF.